This T cell receptor (beta chain) was obtained from a study of blood T cell repertoires in COVID-19. Profiled with immunoSEQ multiplex PCR; TCRdb holds only in-frame clones, not every one. This table has about 40,000 clones, 88% appearing once. The sequence came from an older woman with acute or convalescent COVID-19. Source material: peripheral blood.

The CDR3 here is CASRDREFSGANVLTF. The CDR3 DNA reads as TGTGCCAGCAGGGACAGGGAGTTTTCTGGGGCCAACGTCCTGACTTTC. This chain links TRBV2 with TRBJ2-6; 8 bases line up with TRBD1. In germline, CDR1 is SNHLY, CDR2 FYNNEI. This CDR3 is built from 16 residues. V lost 6 bases, J lost 1 base, and 5 bases stayed unmatched.